These T cell receptor beta chains were read from a single sample in a study of blood T cell repertoires in COVID-19. Clones were read by immunoSEQ multiplex PCR, and TCRdb kept only the in-frame ones, dropping some. The repertoire consists of about 52,000 clones, with roughly 86% occurring once and the leading ten covering more than 7%. Sequencing was done on a sample of peripheral blood. Receptors originate from an elderly man with active or convalescent COVID-19. Each CDR3 is given with its conserved first and last residue. The D gene is left open where the match is weak. Clone sizes are given selectively: once, few, many, or a class where the clone is expanded.

cdr3_aa	cdr3_nt	cdr3_length	clone_size	j_call	v_call	d_call
CASSSGTGVLSLHF	TGTGCCAGCAGTTCCGGGACAGGGGTATTATCCCTCCACTTT	14	.	TRBJ1-6	TRBV28	TRBD1
CASSSQGAPGANVLTF	TGTGCCAGCAGCTCGCAGGGGGCGCCTGGGGCCAACGTCCTGACTTTC	16	once	TRBJ2-6	TRBV5-6	TRBD1
CASSIRGFSNQPQHF	TGTGCCAGTAGTATAAGGGGATTTAGCAATCAGCCCCAGCATTTT	15	medium-sized	TRBJ1-5	TRBV19	.
CASSTGGGTTGELFF	TGTGCCAGCAGCACAGGCGGGGGGACCACCGGGGAGCTGTTTTTT	15	.	TRBJ2-2	TRBV7-9	TRBD2
CASSEQGANQPQHF	TGTGCCAGCAGTGAACAGGGGGCAAATCAGCCCCAGCATTTT	14	.	TRBJ1-5	TRBV2	TRBD1
CASSELAGGYNEQFF	TGCGCCAGCAGCGAGCTAGCGGGGGGATACAATGAGCAGTTCTTC	15	.	TRBJ2-1	TRBV5-1	TRBD2
CASSVGTDYSGNTIYF	TGTGCCAGCAGCGTCGGGACAGATTATTCTGGAAACACCATATATTTT	16	.	TRBJ1-3	TRBV6-4	TRBD1
CASSLIQGAIGELFF	TGTGCCAGCAGCTTAATACAGGGGGCGATCGGGGAGCTGTTTTTT	15	.	TRBJ2-2	TRBV7-7	TRBD1
CASSLVTGSNSPLHF	TGTGCCAGCTCACTTGTCACGGGGAGTAATTCACCCCTCCACTTT	15	.	TRBJ1-6	TRBV18	.
CASSLRQSSNTEAFF	TGTGCCAGCAGCTTACGACAGAGCTCGAACACTGAAGCTTTCTTT	15	.	TRBJ1-1	TRBV7-2	.
CASSLGFGGYTF	TGTGCCAGCAGCTTAGGTTTCGGGGGCTACACCTTC	12	.	TRBJ1-2	TRBV7-9	.
CASTRGFNYGYTF	TGTGCCAGTACCAGAGGGTTTAACTATGGCTACACCTTC	13	once	TRBJ1-2	TRBV19	.
CASSEQAASTDTQYF	TGTGCCAGCAGTGAACAAGCGGCTAGCACAGATACGCAGTATTTT	15	few	TRBJ2-3	TRBV6-4	.
CASSFPGEPPDTQYF	TGTGCCAGCAGTTTTCCGGGGGAGCCGCCAGATACGCAGTATTTT	15	once	TRBJ2-3	TRBV27	.
CASRLDRGNTEAFF	TGTGCCAGCAGGCTGGACAGGGGGAACACTGAAGCTTTCTTT	14	.	TRBJ1-1	TRBV6-4	TRBD1
CASSLVYEQYF	TGTGCCAGCAGCTTGGTATACGAGCAGTACTTC	11	.	TRBJ2-7	TRBV5-8	.
CASSERQGEGNQPQHF	TGCGCCAGCAGTGAGCGACAGGGGGAGGGCAATCAGCCCCAGCATTTT	16	few	TRBJ1-5	TRBV10-1	TRBD1
CASSQERGGTYNEQFF	TGCGCCAGCAGCCAAGAGCGGGGGGGTACCTACAATGAGCAGTTCTTC	16	.	TRBJ2-1	TRBV4-3	TRBD2
CASSSSGTGNTEAFF	TGCGCCAGCAGCTCTTCCGGGACAGGGAACACTGAAGCTTTCTTT	15	.	TRBJ1-1	TRBV5-1	TRBD1
CASSVGTSGIGTDTQYF	TGTGCCAGCAGCGTAGGGACTAGCGGGATTGGCACAGATACGCAGTATTTT	17	.	TRBJ2-3	TRBV9	TRBD2
CASSAPGTYTDTQYF	TGTGCCAGCAGTGCCCCCGGGACTTACACAGATACGCAGTATTTT	15	.	TRBJ2-3	TRBV27	.
CASIRPTGSYTF	TGTGCCAGTATCAGACCGACAGGGAGCTACACCTTC	12	.	TRBJ1-2	TRBV19	TRBD1
CATRLSGNQPQHF	TGTGCCACCAGGTTGAGTGGCAATCAGCCCCAGCATTTT	13	once	TRBJ1-5	TRBV12-3/TRBV12-4	.
CAIRPGLAQNYEQYF	TGTGCCATCAGACCGGGACTAGCCCAGAACTACGAGCAGTACTTC	15	.	TRBJ2-7	TRBV10-3	TRBD2
CASRDRPEYGEQFF	TGCGCCAGCAGAGACAGGCCCGAATATGGTGAGCAGTTCTTC	14	few	TRBJ2-1	TRBV5-1	.
CASSLPGVEKQYF	TGTGCCAGTAGTCTACCGGGAGTCGAGAAGCAGTACTTC	13	few	TRBJ2-7	TRBV19	.
CATSDPTVTKGTEAFF	TGTGCCACCAGTGACCCGACAGTAACGAAGGGCACTGAAGCTTTCTTT	16	.	TRBJ1-1	TRBV24-1	.
CASSRGPTNEKLFF	TGCGCCAGCAGCAGGGGGCCGACTAATGAAAAACTGTTTTTT	14	few	TRBJ1-4	TRBV4-1	TRBD1